Each of the 22 T cell receptor beta chains below was sequenced from the same sample in a study of persistence of HIV-infected CD4 T cells. This nonspecific control used anti-CD3/anti-CD28 bead stimulation of CD4+ T cells. Sorting of responding CD4+ T cells relied on upregulated CD40 ligand together with CD69. This was the immunoSEQ version 4 assay in survey mode. This table comes from immunoSEQ multiplex PCR, and its TCRdb copy is limited to in-frame clones, with some not included. The table lists about 45,000 clones, more than 80% of them singletons. Their target antigens are unknown. The specimen was CD4+ T cells sorted from PBMCs after roughly 18-hour stimulation, collected from a patient who received antiretroviral therapy. The receptors come from an adult woman with HIV who was CMV-seropositive.

The chain is built from TRBV19 and TRBJ1-5; 7 nucleotides match TRBD1. Trimming removed 7 bases from V and 0 bases from J; junction bases left unmatched: 12. This CDR3 region has 17 residues. The germline CDR1 and CDR2 sequences are LNHDA and SQIVND (reference sequence). In DNA form, the CDR3 reads TGTGCCAGTACCGGAGGTCCGGGACAGAATAGCAATCAGCCCCAGCATTTT. This codes for CASTGGPGQNSNQPQHF.

V usage is TRBV28 and J usage is TRBJ1-1, with 8 nucleotides matching TRBD1. The CDR3 is 15 amino acids. Germline CDR1 reads MDHEN; CDR2 reads SYDVKM. V trimming: 8 bases; J trimming: 0 bases; junction bases outside the gene matches: 8. The DNA of the CDR3 is TGTGCCAGCCTCAGGACAGGGCTAGTGAACACTGAAGCTTTCTTT. Translated: CASLRTGLVNTEAFF.

The V and J genes are TRBV30 and TRBJ1-1; 8 bases align to TRBD1. There are 14 residues in the CDR3. Trimming removed 5 bases from V and 2 bases from J; junction bases left unmatched: 7. Looked up from germline, CDR1 is GTSNPN and CDR2 is SVGIG (reference sequence). In DNA, the CDR3 is TGTGCCTGGGGAAGAGGACAGGGAAACACTGAAGCTTTCTTT. This translates into CAWGRGQGNTEAFF.

This chain joins TRBV18 and TRBJ2-6, with D uncertain. Germline V gene data show CDR1 as KGHSH and CDR2 as LQKENI. The CDR3 is made up of 15 amino acids. The ends were cut back, 5 bases at V and 2 bases at J, with 10 bases in the middle. CDR3: CASSKSAPGANVLTF. Here the CDR3 DNA reads TGTGCCAGCTCAAAATCGGCGCCTGGGGCCAACGTCCTGACTTTC.

The chain has TRBV5-1 and TRBJ2-3; 8 nucleotides agree with TRBD1. In germline, CDR1 is SGHRS, CDR2 YFSETQ. J gave up 1 base and V 3 bases, and 7 bases lay outside the gene matches. The CDR3 runs 16 residues. CDR3 loop: CASSSQGAMGTDTQYF. The CDR3, as DNA: TGCGCCAGCAGCTCTCAGGGGGCTATGGGCACAGATACGCAGTATTTT.

The chain employs TRBV19 and TRBJ2-7; 8 nucleotides line up with TRBD2. The CDR3 is made up of 14 amino acids. V shed 1 base, J shed 6 bases, and the junction held 5 bases outside the gene matches. Germline V lookup: CDR1 LNHDA, CDR2 SQIVND (reference sequence). The CDR3 DNA follows: TGTGCCAGTAGTATAGGGACTAGCCACCCCGAGCAGTACTTC. This sequence encodes CASSIGTSHPEQYF.

This chain links TRBV2 with TRBJ2-7, with 9 bases that match TRBD1. V was clipped by 11 bases and J by 4 bases; unmatched bases: 6. Germline CDR1 and CDR2: SNHLY and FYNNEI. This CDR3 has 12 residues. CDR3 amino acids: CAGGTGIYEQYF. The CDR3 DNA sequence: TGTGCCGGCGGGACAGGGATTTACGAGCAGTACTTC.

The V gene is TRBV6-5, the J gene TRBJ1-2, with 7 bases lining up with TRBD1. Germline CDR1 MNHEY, CDR2 SVGAGI. The junction had 3 bases not matched to a gene; V was cut back by 4 bases and J by 1 base. The CDR3 sequence is 14 residues long. This CDR3 is CASSWTGRNYGYTF. Written as DNA, the CDR3 is TGTGCCAGCAGTTGGACAGGACGTAACTATGGCTACACCTTC.

This clone was counted a few times. The J gene is TRBJ1-1, the V gene TRBV6-1; D is perhaps TRBD1 (6 bases). Germline V gene lookup returns CDR1 MNHNS and CDR2 SASEGT. V lost 5 bases to trimming and J lost 1 base, with 11 bases between them. The CDR3 length is 14 residues. The CDR3 reads CASSYTGTNTEAFF. CDR3 coding DNA: TGTGCCAGCAGTTATACAGGGACGAACACTGAAGCTTTCTTT.

This sequence joins TRBV5-6 and TRBJ1-2; no reliable D call. The germline gives CDR1 SGHDT, CDR2 YYEEEE. The CDR3 spans 15 residues. The ends were cut back, 0 bases at V and 2 bases at J, with 11 bases in the middle. CDR3 in DNA: TGTGCCAGCAGCTTGGCCCCCACCTCGAACTATGGCTACACCTTC. Translated, it gives CASSLAPTSNYGYTF.

The genes are TRBV10-1 and TRBJ2-1, with TRBD2 matching over 9 bases. The CDR3 loop spans 14 amino acids. Germline assignment: CDR1 WNHNN and CDR2 SYGVQD (reference sequence). Trimming cost V 3 bases and J 7 bases; bases outside gene matches: 4. CDR3 protein: CASSESGGLNEQFF. In nucleotides, the CDR3 is TGCGCCAGCAGTGAAAGCGGGGGGTTAAATGAGCAGTTCTTC.

This clone showed up just once. This rearrangement joins TRBV10-3 to TRBJ1-2; weak D call: TRBD1 (5 bases). In germline, CDR1 is ENHRY, CDR2 SYGVKD. This CDR3 spans 13 amino acids. Trimming cost V 8 bases and J 4 bases, with 14 bases left between them. The CDR3 loop is CAILTPGVYGYTF. CDR3 nucleotide sequence: TGTGCCATCCTTACCCCGGGGGTCTATGGCTACACCTTC.

V and J are TRBV24-1 and TRBJ1-4; no reliable D call. Trimming pared 0 bases from V and 13 bases from J, leaving 5 bases between. CDR1 and CDR2 (germline): KGHDR, SFDVKD. This CDR3 spans 11 amino acids. The chain's CDR3 is CATSDLSRLFF. In DNA form, the CDR3 reads TGTGCCACCAGTGATTTGAGTAGACTGTTTTTT.

This clone has a single count. The chain links TRBV25-1 to TRBJ2-1; no reliable D call. CDR1 and CDR2 (germline): MGHDK, SYGVNS. The CDR3 is 15 residues long. With 2 bases removed from V and 9 bases from J, the gap between germline ends came to 17 bases. CDR3 sequence: CASSEVWTAVAEQFF. The CDR3 DNA follows: TGTGCCAGCAGTGAAGTTTGGACCGCTGTTGCTGAGCAGTTCTTC.

The sample holds one count of this clone. The rearrangement joins TRBV14 to TRBJ2-2; tentatively, D is TRBD1 (5 bases). The CDR3 contains 16 residues. Germline CDR1 and CDR2: SGHDN and FVKESK. V was pared by 4 bases and J by 2 bases, with 14 bases between. The CDR3 is CASSLLDSFNTGELFF. The CDR3 DNA reads TGTGCCAGCAGCCTCCTCGACAGTTTTAACACCGGGGAGCTGTTTTTT.

The rearrangement links TRBV28 to TRBJ1-5; 7 bases are a match to TRBD1. This CDR3 contains 15 residues. The trim removed 4 bases at V and 2 bases at J, leaving 5 bases unmatched. Germline CDR1 and CDR2: MDHEN and SYDVKM. As DNA, the CDR3 is TGTGCCAGCAGTTCAGGGGGGAACGGCAATCAGCCCCAGCATTTT. Translation gives CASSSGGNGNQPQHF.

The genes are TRBV27 and TRBJ1-6; TRBD1 matches 7 bases. The CDR3 sequence is 15 residues long. Germline CDR1 reads MNHEY; CDR2 reads SMNVEV (reference sequence). The J segment lost 6 bases and the V segment lost 6 bases, leaving 8 bases of the junction unmatched. CDR3 sequence (DNA): TGTGCCAGCAGAATAACAGGGGTGGGTAATTCACCCCTCCACTTT. Its protein is CASRITGVGNSPLHF.

The chain links TRBV11-3 to TRBJ1-1; D not resolved. Trimming took off 5 bases at V and 1 base at J, with 14 bases between the two ends. The CDR3 runs to 15 residues. CDR1 and CDR2 from the germline V gene are SGHNT and YENEEA. The DNA of the CDR3 is TGTGCCAGCAGCGTGGGATTAAATCGGAACACTGAAGCTTTCTTT. It is translated as CASSVGLNRNTEAFF.

The chain is built from TRBV5-1 and TRBJ2-3; D unclear. Trimming removed 2 bases at V and 3 bases at J, with 13 bases between. Per the germline V gene, CDR1 is SGHRS and CDR2 is YFSETQ. This CDR3 has 15 amino acids. CDR3 amino acids: CASSLEREGTDTQYF. CDR3 DNA sequence: TGCGCCAGCAGCTTAGAAAGGGAAGGGACAGATACGCAGTATTTT.

The J gene is TRBJ2-3, the V gene TRBV7-2, with 9 bases aligning to TRBD2. CDR1 and CDR2 from the germline V gene are SGHTA and FQGNSA. The CDR3 runs to 16 residues. The V gene end was trimmed by 5 bases and the J gene end by 1 base; junction bases not matched to a gene: 7. Here the CDR3 reads CASSPDSGRRTDTQYF. The CDR3 bases are TGTGCCAGCAGCCCAGACAGCGGGAGGCGCACAGATACGCAGTATTTT.

The J gene is TRBJ1-3, the V gene TRBV10-3, with a tentative D call TRBD1 (6 bases). Per the germline V gene, CDR1 is ENHRY and CDR2 is SYGVKD. V was pared by 6 bases and J by 0 bases, with 12 bases between. The CDR3 sequence is 15 residues long. The CDR3: CAIRVTGSSGNTIYF. In DNA, the CDR3 is TGTGCCATCAGGGTTACAGGGTCCTCTGGAAACACCATATATTTT.

This clone appeared once. This rearrangement joins TRBV4-3 to TRBJ2-7; 16 bases line up with TRBD2. The CDR3 totals 18 residues. Trimming removed 0 bases from V and 6 bases from J; junction bases left unmatched: 8. Germline V gene lookup returns CDR1 LGHNA and CDR2 YSLEER. CDR3: CASSQDPAGTSGGAEQYF. Here the CDR3 DNA reads TGCGCCAGCAGCCAAGACCCAGCCGGGACTAGCGGGGGGGCCGAGCAGTACTTC.